This record covers a single TCR beta chain. The antigen is unknown. This specimen belongs to a study of CD8 T cells in ankylosing spondylitis. Regarding the study as a whole: Clones linked with disease were CD8+ and fairly uncommon in the peripheral blood. Fewer than ten highly homologous variants made up a TCR beta motif that seemed to typify ankylosing spondylitis blood.

Making the TCR beta libraries involved quantitative 5'-RACE with molecular barcodes. TCRdb processed the 5' RACE reads anew with MiXCR; each CDR3 protein has one entry. This sample carries fewer than 250,000 distinct CDR3 sequences, around 20% of them seen once, and the ten largest clones take roughly 42%. The germline V and J ends were trimmed by 3 bases and 3 bases, with 11 bases remaining between them. This CDR3 comprises 14 residues. In germline, CDR1 is SEHNR, CDR2 FQNEAQ (reference sequence). This TCR was recovered from a male donor with ankylosing spondylitis. The rearrangement joins TRBV7-9 to TRBJ1-1; possibly TRBD1 for D (6 bases). The material sequenced was blood, either unsorted or a sorted T cell fraction (not recorded which). The CDR3 sequence is CASSFTDSHTEAFF. The CDR3 region has the DNA TGTGCCAGCAGCTTTACGGACAGCCACACTGAAGCTTTCTTT.